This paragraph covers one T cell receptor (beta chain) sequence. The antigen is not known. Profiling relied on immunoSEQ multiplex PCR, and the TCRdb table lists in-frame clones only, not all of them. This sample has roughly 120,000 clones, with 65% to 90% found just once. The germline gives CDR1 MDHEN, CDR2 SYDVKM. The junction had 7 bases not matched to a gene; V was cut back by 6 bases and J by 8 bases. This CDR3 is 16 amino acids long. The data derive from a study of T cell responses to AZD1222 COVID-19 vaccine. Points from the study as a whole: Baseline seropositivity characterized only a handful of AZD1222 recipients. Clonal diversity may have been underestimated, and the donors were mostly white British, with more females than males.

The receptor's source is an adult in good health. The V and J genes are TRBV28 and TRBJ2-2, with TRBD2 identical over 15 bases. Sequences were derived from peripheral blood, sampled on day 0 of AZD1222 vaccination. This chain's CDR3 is CASSIGLAGGVGELFF. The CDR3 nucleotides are TGTGCCAGCAGCATCGGACTAGCGGGAGGGGTTGGGGAGCTGTTTTTT.